This TCR beta chain was identified in a study of identifying expanded T cells in peripheral blood. Findings of the study overall: Variance in clone template counts between approximately 2-week samples significantly increased with total template count across all healthy donors.

The sample holds a few counts of this clone. Its antigen remains unidentified. Assay used: immunoSEQ multiplex PCR; TCRdb lists only in-frame clones, some missing. The sample carries about 94,000 clones, roughly 87% recorded once. This clonotype originated in a person between 18 and 75 years old in good health. The sample consisted of blood.

The CDR3 bases are TGTGCCAGCAGTTACTCGGGTTTCACTGAAGCTTTCTTT. Amino acid sequence: CASSYSGFTEAFF. The V gene is TRBV6-5, the J gene TRBJ1-1; no definite D call. The CDR3 sequence is 13 residues long. The germline V gene encodes CDR1 MNHEY and CDR2 SVGAGI. The germline V and J ends were trimmed by 0 bases and 4 bases, with 6 bases remaining between them.